Below are 14 T cell receptor beta chains sequenced from a single sample in a study of T cell responses to AZD1222 COVID-19 vaccine. Measured with immunoSEQ multiplex PCR; TCRdb has only the in-frame clones, and not every one. The sample holds 58,000 or so clones, 84% seen once. The specimen was peripheral blood, collected on day 0 of AZD1222 vaccination. The source is an adult in good health.

This clone is a singleton in its sample. The chain uses TRBV5-5 and TRBJ2-4, with D possibly being TRBD1 or TRBD2 (7 bases each). This CDR3 is built from 15 residues. Germline values: CDR1 SGHKS, CDR2 YYEKEE (reference sequence). With 3 bases removed from V and 3 bases from J, the gap between germline ends came to 13 bases. For the CDR3, the DNA is TGTGCCAGCAGCTGGGAGGGGACAGACAAAAACATTCAGTACTTC. As protein: CASSWEGTDKNIQYF.

The chain links TRBV19 to TRBJ2-1, with D possibly matching TRBD1 (5 bases). V lost 3 bases and J lost 6, with 9 bases in between. Germline CDR1 LNHDA, CDR2 SQIVND (reference sequence). CDR3 length equals 13 residues. In DNA form, the CDR3 reads TGTGCCAGTAGTATCGGAAGGGGCAATGAGCAGTTCTTC. Amino acid sequence: CASSIGRGNEQFF. The complete variable domain, with remaining parts taken from reference TRBV19 and TRBJ2-1, reads DGGITQSPKYLFRKEGQNVTLSCEQNLNHDAMYWYRQDPGQGLRLIYYSQIVNDFQKGDIAEGYSVSREKKESFPLTVTSAQKNPTAFYLCASSIGRGNEQFFGPGTRLTVL.

The chain links TRBV6-5 to TRBJ2-1; 12 bases fit TRBD2. Germline CDR1 MNHEY, CDR2 SVGAGI. The CDR3 covers 16 residues. V trimming: 1 base; J trimming: 9 bases; junction bases outside the gene matches: 7. DNA of the CDR3: TGTGCCAGCAGTTACTTCTCTAGCGGGGGGGCCCGTGAGCAGTTCTTC. Translating it yields CASSYFSSGGAREQFF.

This rearrangement joins TRBV27 to TRBJ1-1, with TRBD1 matching 10 bases. The germline CDR1 and CDR2 sequences are MNHEY and SMNVEV (reference sequence). The trim removed 6 bases at V and 11 bases at J, leaving 12 bases unmatched. This CDR3 comprises 14 residues. The DNA of the CDR3 is TGTGCCAGCAGCCAGGACCGGGACAGGGGTAGGGCTTTCTTT. The encoded protein is CASSQDRDRGRAFF.

CDR3 residues: CASSIQSDQPQHF. CDR3 nucleotides: TGCGCCAGCAGCATCCAGAGCGATCAGCCCCAGCATTTT. This chain uses TRBV4-1 with TRBJ1-5; D not certain. CDR1 and CDR2 (germline): MGHRA, YSYEKL. The CDR3 extends over 13 amino acids. V lost 5 bases and J 5 bases, leaving 10 bases between the germline ends.

J is TRBJ1-2 and V is TRBV11-2; no clear D gene. Trimming took 4 bases from V and 8 from J, leaving 14 bases between them. CDR1 is SGHAT and CDR2 is FQNNGV in the germline V gene. This CDR3 has 13 residues. As DNA, the CDR3 is TGTGCCAGCAGCTCCACAACCCTCTGGGGCTACACCTTC. Amino acid sequence: CASSSTTLWGYTF.

This rearrangement joins TRBV7-2 to TRBJ2-1; D is unclear. CDR1 and CDR2 (germline): SGHTA, FQGNSA. V was pared by 0 bases and J by 0 bases, with 9 bases between. This CDR3 is built from 16 residues. CDR3 sequence: CASSLAIRSSYNEQFF. As DNA, the CDR3 is TGTGCCAGCAGCTTAGCGATTAGGAGCTCCTACAATGAGCAGTTCTTC.

This clone was seen a few times. The J gene is TRBJ2-7, the V gene TRBV7-2; D uncertain. V was cut by 4 bases and J by 2 bases, with 9 bases left in between. Per the germline V gene, CDR1 is SGHTA and CDR2 is FQGNSA. CDR3 length: 13 amino acids. This chain's CDR3 is CASSSGRTYEQYF. The CDR3 coding sequence is TGTGCCAGCAGCTCCGGACGGACCTACGAGCAGTACTTC.

The gene calls are TRBV5-1 and TRBJ2-3, with 8 bases aligning to TRBD2. Looked up from germline, CDR1 is SGHRS and CDR2 is YFSETQ. The trim removed 0 bases at V and 1 base at J, leaving 10 bases unmatched. This CDR3 has 18 amino acids. As DNA, the CDR3 is TGCGCCAGCAGCTTGGCCGCTACCACTAGCGGTCGCACAGATACGCAGTATTTT. This encodes CASSLAATTSGRTDTQYF. Filled out from reference TRBV5-1 and TRBJ2-3, the complete variable domain reads KAGVTQTPRYLIKTRGQQVTLSCSPISGHRSVSWYQQTPGQGLQFLFEYFSETQRNKGNFPGRFSGRQFSNSRSEMNVSTLELGDSALYLCASSLAATTSGRTDTQYFGPGTRLTVL.

The chain links TRBV6-6 to TRBJ2-7, with TRBD1 matching over 7 bases. The CDR3 sequence is 14 residues long. Germline V CDR1 and CDR2: MNHNY, SVGAGI (reference sequence). Unmatched junction bases numbered 7, after V lost 2 bases and J lost 6 bases. CDR3 in amino acids: CASSYGDREGEQYF. The CDR3 DNA is TGTGCCAGCAGTTACGGCGACAGGGAAGGCGAGCAGTACTTC.

The chain employs TRBV3-1 (or the pseudogene TRBV3-2) and TRBJ1-1; possibly TRBD1 for D (5 bases). The germline gives CDR1 LGHDT, CDR2 YNNKEL (reference sequence). Trimming removed 4 bases from V and 5 bases from J, with 5 bases in between. The length of the CDR3 is 11 residues. DNA for the CDR3: TGTGCCAGCAGCCGGGGGACTGAAGCTTTCTTT. This gives the protein CASSRGTEAFF.

In regard to this clone: The junction shows a germline mismatch at one end, possibly a read error. The chain uses TRBV4-2 and TRBJ2-5; 15 bases fit TRBD2. The CDR3 consists of 19 residues. Looked up from germline, CDR1 is LGHNA and CDR2 is YNFKEQ. The CDR3 bases are TGTGCCAGCAGTCGGACTAGCGGGGGGGCTTTCATGGGGCAAGAGGCCCAGTACTTC. Translation: CASSRTSGGAFMGQEAQYF.

The J gene is TRBJ2-5, the V gene TRBV7-8, with 12 bases fitting TRBD1. CDR1 and CDR2 from the germline V gene are SGHVS and FQNEAQ. The CDR3 totals 16 residues. J gave up 4 bases and V 5 bases, and 8 bases lay outside the gene matches. The CDR3 sequence is CASSLRDRGRSETQYF. In DNA, the CDR3 is TGTGCCAGCAGCCTCCGGGACAGGGGGCGCTCAGAGACCCAGTACTTC.

V is TRBV20-1 and J is TRBJ2-7, with D possibly being TRBD1 or TRBD2 (6 bases each). The ends were cut back, 3 bases at V and 1 base at J, with 10 bases in the middle. Looked up from germline, CDR1 is DFQATT and CDR2 is SNEGSKA (reference sequence). This CDR3 has 13 amino acids. The CDR3 loop reads CSASPGASYEQYF. The CDR3 DNA is TGCAGTGCTAGTCCGGGGGCGTCCTACGAGCAGTACTTC.